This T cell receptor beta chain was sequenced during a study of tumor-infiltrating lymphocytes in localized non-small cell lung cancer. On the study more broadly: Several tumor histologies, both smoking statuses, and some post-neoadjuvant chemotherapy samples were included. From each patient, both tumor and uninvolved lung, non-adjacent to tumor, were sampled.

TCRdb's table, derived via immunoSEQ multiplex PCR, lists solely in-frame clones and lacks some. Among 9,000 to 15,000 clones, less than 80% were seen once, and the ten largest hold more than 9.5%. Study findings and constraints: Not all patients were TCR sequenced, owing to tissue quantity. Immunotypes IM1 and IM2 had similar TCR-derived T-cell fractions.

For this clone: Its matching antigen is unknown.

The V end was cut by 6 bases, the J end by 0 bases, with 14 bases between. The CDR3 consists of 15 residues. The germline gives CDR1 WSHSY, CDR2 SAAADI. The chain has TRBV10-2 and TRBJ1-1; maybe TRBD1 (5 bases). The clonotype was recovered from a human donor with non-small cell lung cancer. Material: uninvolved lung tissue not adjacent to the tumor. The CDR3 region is CASRQKGLLNTEAFF. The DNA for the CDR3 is TGCGCCAGCAGACAAAAGGGACTCCTGAACACTGAAGCTTTCTTT.